A single sample is the source of the 7 T cell receptor beta chains below, sequenced in a study of cytomegalovirus exposure and HLA in healthy donors. PCR primers comprised 60 Vbeta and 13 Jbeta primers. The protocol was immunoSEQ multiplex PCR, while the TCRdb copy is restricted to in-frame clones and leaves out a portion. The sample includes 150,000 or so clones, approximately 74% seen only once; the top ten take roughly 7%. The sequencing sample was made of PBMCs. These receptors came from a male donor in good health and CMV-seronegative.

The chain carries TRBV7-2 and TRBJ1-1; D possibly corresponds to TRBD1 (5 bases). The CDR3 is 15 amino acids. Per the germline V gene, CDR1 is SGHTA and CDR2 is FQGNSA. The V and J ends lost 5 bases and 0 bases respectively, with 13 bases between them. The CDR3 DNA reads as TGTGCCAGCAGCCTAGTGGGACTAATGAACACTGAAGCTTTCTTT. Protein sequence: CASSLVGLMNTEAFF.

This chain links TRBV7-6 with TRBJ2-2; tentative D call: TRBD1 (5 bases). Germline V gene lookup returns CDR1 SGHVS and CDR2 FNYEAQ. Deletions cut 1 base from V and 5 bases from J, with 8 bases between. CDR3 length: 14 residues. The CDR3 region is CASSLGAGTGELFF. CDR3 nucleotide sequence: TGTGCCAGCAGCTTAGGGGCAGGGACCGGGGAGCTGTTTTTT.

The V and J genes are TRBV11-3 and TRBJ1-5, with D uncertain. The CDR3 is 13 residues long. Germline V lookup: CDR1 SGHNT, CDR2 YENEEA. The germline V and J ends were trimmed by 5 bases and 0 bases, with 5 bases remaining between them. In DNA form, the CDR3 reads TGTGCCAGCAGCCCAGATAGCAATCAGCCCCAGCATTTT. Translation: CASSPDSNQPQHF. The full variable domain, its missing parts supplied by reference TRBV11-3 and TRBJ1-5, is EAGVVQSPRYKIIEKKQPVAFWCNPISGHNTLYWYLQNLGQGPELLIRYENEEAVDDSQLPKDRFSAERLKGVDSTLKIQPAELGDSAVYLCASSPDSNQPQHFGDGTRLSIL.

The chain uses TRBV4-1 and TRBJ2-7; maybe TRBD2 (6 bases). The CDR3 length is 16 residues. Germline V lookup: CDR1 MGHRA, CDR2 YSYEKL. The V gene lost 0 bases and the J gene lost 0 bases, with 12 bases spanning the gap. The CDR3 loop is CASSQDPGGSSYEQYF. CDR3 nucleotide sequence: TGCGCCAGCAGCCAAGACCCCGGGGGAAGCTCCTACGAGCAGTACTTC.

The chain employs TRBV5-6 and TRBJ1-1; D unclear. Trimming cost V 1 base and J 4 bases, with 8 bases left between them. The CDR3 covers 13 residues. Germline CDR1 is SGHDT and CDR2 is YYEEEE. The CDR3 DNA reads as TGTGCCAGCAGCTTGAGTTCTAGCACTGAAGCTTTCTTT. This sequence encodes CASSLSSSTEAFF.

V is TRBV7-6 and J is TRBJ2-1, with TRBD2 as a possible D gene (5 bases). This CDR3 contains 12 residues. V was trimmed by 2 bases and J by 10 bases, leaving 9 bases between them. The germline gives CDR1 SGHVS, CDR2 FNYEAQ. The CDR3 reads CASSLLASEQFF. Written as DNA, the CDR3 is TGTGCCAGCAGCTTACTAGCATCCGAGCAGTTCTTC.

Turning to this clone: Mismatch with germline at one junction end may stem from a read error. J is TRBJ2-7 and V is TRBV7-9, with a possible D match to TRBD1 (6 bases). This CDR3 has 12 amino acids. Germline CDR1 and CDR2: SEHNR and FQNEAQ (reference sequence). In nucleotides, the CDR3 is TGTTCCAGCAGCTTACAGGGATACGAGCAGTACTTC. Its protein is CSSSLQGYEQYF.